Described below is a single T cell receptor beta chain sequence and its context. Its antigen is currently not known. There are no base qualities to consult, and no much larger clone falls within one base. From a lookup of the germline V gene (reference sequence), CDR1 and CDR2 are SEHNR and FQNEAQ. The CDR3 measures 16 amino acids from cysteine to phenylalanine. CDR3 DNA is the only sequence kept; it has 48 bases, read in frame from the first base. Trimming takes 4 bases from V and 0 bases from J, and the germline ends sit 14 bases apart. The immunoSEQ assay at survey resolution was used to sequence TCRbeta rearrangements from genomic DNA. From the authors' description of their analysis: In the TCR sequencing data, the smallest productive clonotype frequency that could be detected was 2.59 x 10-5. Only productive TCRbeta rearrangements, defined as complete and in-frame sequences, were included in the analyses. Clonality for each sample was calculated as Simpson clonality in the immunoSEQ Analyzer version 3.0. Clones were categorized by frequency as very rare, small, medium, large (1-20%) or hyperexpanded (>20%). Generation probabilities were estimated with OLGA 1.2.3, V-gene circos plots were generated with VDJtools, specificities were searched for in VDJdb, and CDR3 motifs were identified with GLIPH. Sourced from immuneACCESS, this table was stored by TCRdb with only in-frame sequences that have V and J called. A share of the clones is absent; for the studies checked, an unresolved V gene accounts for under half, and the remainder has no known explanation. V and J calls and clone size are those listed in that table; D and trimming were worked out from the DNA. The sample records tens of thousands of clones, about 70% of which are singletons. The leading ten clones occupy about 9.8% of the sample.

The healthy controls were 37 blood donors, and the buffy coats of these donors were supplied by the Finnish Red Cross blood service. All TCR-sequenced material derived from peripheral blood: patient blood samples and healthy donor buffy coats. Peripheral blood mononuclear cells were isolated by Ficoll-Hypaque gradient centrifugation. Magnetic purification was used to isolate CD4+ cells from the buffy coats of the healthy controls. Genomic DNA was extracted with the Gentra Puregene Cell and Tissue kit and quantified on a Qubit 2.0 fluorometer. This sample is drawn from a study of STAT5B mutations in CD4+ large granular lymphocyte leukemia (dated by TCRdb to between 2021 and 2023). As for the study more broadly: Among the healthy controls, the CDR3 'QG' motif was associated with a particular HLA allele. Flow cytometry performed on FACSCanto II or FACSVerse showed that the purified fractions had more than 95% purity among lymphocytes. TCRbeta repertoires of CD4+ T-cell large granular lymphocyte leukemia patients were compared with those of healthy blood donors. Study-wide findings and limitations: The data were not HLA-matched, and the relatively small sample size could explain the higher clonality seen in CD4+ compared with CD8+ T-LGLL. Each patient's main leukemic clonotypes were private, but approximately 25% of these clonotypes showed up at low frequency in the non-leukemic repertoires of other patients. Enrichment of TRBV06-family usage was observed among the top patient clones (8/27) relative to healthy controls (2/35). Greater clonality appeared to be present in CD4-sorted patient repertoires than in healthy CD4+ repertoires, and the difference was retained after the putative leukemic clones were removed.

Recombination linked TRBV7-9 to TRBJ2-3; a tentative D call is TRBD2 (7 bases match). The sample consisted of CD4+ T cells from blood buffy coats. The receptor was isolated from a human donor in good health. The nucleotide sequence reads TGTGCCAGCAGCTCCATCGGGGGGCTAAGCACAGATACGCAGTATTTT. Translation gives CASSSIGGLSTDTQYF.